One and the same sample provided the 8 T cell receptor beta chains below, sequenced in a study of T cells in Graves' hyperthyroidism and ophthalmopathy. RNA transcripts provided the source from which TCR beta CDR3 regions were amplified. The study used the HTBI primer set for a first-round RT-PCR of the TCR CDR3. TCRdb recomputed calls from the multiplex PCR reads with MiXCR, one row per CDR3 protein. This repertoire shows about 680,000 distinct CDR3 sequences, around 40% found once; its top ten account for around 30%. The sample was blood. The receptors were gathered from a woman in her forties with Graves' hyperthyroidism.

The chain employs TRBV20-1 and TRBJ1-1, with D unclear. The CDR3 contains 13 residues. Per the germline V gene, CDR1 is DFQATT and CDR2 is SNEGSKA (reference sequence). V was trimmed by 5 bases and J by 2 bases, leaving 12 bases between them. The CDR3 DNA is TGCAGTGCTGCGGTAGGAGGAAACACTGAAGCTTTCTTT. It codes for CSAAVGGNTEAFF.

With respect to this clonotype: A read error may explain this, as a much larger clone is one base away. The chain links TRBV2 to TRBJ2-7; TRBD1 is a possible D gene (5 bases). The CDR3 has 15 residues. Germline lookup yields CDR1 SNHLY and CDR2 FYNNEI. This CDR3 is CACSRQKNPSYEQYF. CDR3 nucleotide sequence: TGTGCCTGCAGCCGACAGAAAAATCCCTCCTACGAGCAGTACTTC.

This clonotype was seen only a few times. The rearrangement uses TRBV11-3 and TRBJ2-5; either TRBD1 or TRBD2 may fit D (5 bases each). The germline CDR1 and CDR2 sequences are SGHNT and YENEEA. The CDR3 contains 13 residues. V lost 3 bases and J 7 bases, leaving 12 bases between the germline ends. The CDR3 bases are TGTGCCAGCAGCTTTGGGGGTTCGGGGACCCAGTACTTC. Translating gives CASSFGGSGTQYF.

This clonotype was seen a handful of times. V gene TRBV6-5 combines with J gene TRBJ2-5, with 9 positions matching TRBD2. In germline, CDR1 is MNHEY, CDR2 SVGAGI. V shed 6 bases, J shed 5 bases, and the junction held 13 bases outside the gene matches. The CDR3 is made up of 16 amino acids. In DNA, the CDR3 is TGTGCCAGCAGCAGAGGACTAGCGACGTTTTCCGAGACCCAGTACTTC. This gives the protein CASSRGLATFSETQYF.

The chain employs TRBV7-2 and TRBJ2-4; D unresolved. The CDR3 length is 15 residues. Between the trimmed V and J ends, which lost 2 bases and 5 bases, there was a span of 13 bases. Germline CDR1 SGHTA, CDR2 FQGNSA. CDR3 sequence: CASSLSPVGENIQYF. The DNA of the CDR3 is TGTGCCAGCAGCTTAAGTCCTGTCGGCGAAAACATTCAGTACTTC. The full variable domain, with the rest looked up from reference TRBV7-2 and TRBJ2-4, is GAGVSQSPSNKVTEKGKDVELRCDPISGHTALYWYRQSLGQGLEFLIYFQGNSAPDKSGLPSDRFSAERTGGSVSTLTIQRTQQEDSAVYLCASSLSPVGENIQYFGAGTRLSVL.

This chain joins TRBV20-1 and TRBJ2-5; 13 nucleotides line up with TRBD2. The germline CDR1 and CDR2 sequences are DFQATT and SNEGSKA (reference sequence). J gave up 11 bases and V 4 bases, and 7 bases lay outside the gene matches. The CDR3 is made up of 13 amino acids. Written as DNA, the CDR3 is TGCAGTGCTACCGGGACTAGCGGGGAGGGACAGTACTTC. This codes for CSATGTSGEGQYF.

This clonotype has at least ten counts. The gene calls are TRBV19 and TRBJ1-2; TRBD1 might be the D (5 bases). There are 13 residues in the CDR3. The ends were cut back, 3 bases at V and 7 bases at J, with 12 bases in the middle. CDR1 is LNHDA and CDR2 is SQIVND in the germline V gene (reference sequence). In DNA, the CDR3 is TGTGCCAGTAGTATGACAGTGGGTCGTGGCTACACCTTC. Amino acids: CASSMTVGRGYTF.

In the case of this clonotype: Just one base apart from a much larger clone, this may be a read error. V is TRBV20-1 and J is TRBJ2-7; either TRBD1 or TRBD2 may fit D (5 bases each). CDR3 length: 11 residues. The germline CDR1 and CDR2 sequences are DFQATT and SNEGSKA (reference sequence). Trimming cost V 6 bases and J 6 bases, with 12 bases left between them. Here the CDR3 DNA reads TGCAGTGCAAAGGGGAGTCGCGAGCAGTACTTC. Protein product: CSAKGSREQYF.